These 18 T cell receptor beta chains share one sample of origin, sequenced in a study of multiple sclerosis patients with progressive multifocal leukoencephalopathy. Time point of the sample: five to six months of natalizumab therapy. Here immunoSEQ multiplex PCR was the method, and the copy in TCRdb shows in-frame clones only, minus some. In the table there are 29,000 or so clones, roughly nine tenths of which are singletons. This specimen consisted of PBMCs, obtained from a patient treated with natalizumab. These receptors came from a human donor with multiple sclerosis.

The V call is TRBV13, the J call TRBJ1-2; weak D call: TRBD1 (6 bases). The V and J ends lost 3 bases and 0 bases respectively, with 20 bases between them. Germline-derived CDR1 and CDR2 are PRHDT and FYEKMQ (reference sequence). This CDR3 region has 18 residues. CDR3 region: CASSFRPGHLQANYGYTF. The DNA for the CDR3 is TGTGCCAGCAGCTTCCGTCCGGGACATCTCCAAGCTAACTATGGCTACACCTTC.

V and J are TRBV6-5 and TRBJ1-2; D might be TRBD1 (5 bases). The germline V gene encodes CDR1 MNHEY and CDR2 SVGAGI. The germline V and J ends were trimmed by 5 bases and 7 bases, with 20 bases remaining between them. The CDR3 contains 15 residues. CDR3 bases: TGTGCCAGCAGTGTTGATCAGGGATGGCCTAGTGGCTACACCTTC. Amino acid sequence: CASSVDQGWPSGYTF.

The J gene is TRBJ1-1, the V gene TRBV19; D is unresolved. The germline V and J ends were trimmed by 5 bases and 8 bases, with 12 bases remaining between them. This CDR3 contains 12 residues. Germline V gives CDR1 LNHDA, CDR2 SQIVND (reference sequence). CDR3 loop: CASSRGGGEAFF. CDR3 DNA sequence: TGTGCCAGTAGTCGTGGCGGCGGGGAAGCTTTCTTT.

The chain has TRBV28 and TRBJ1-2; no firm D call. The germline V gene has CDR1 MDHEN and CDR2 SYDVKM. The CDR3 extends over 15 amino acids. Trimming took off 3 bases at V and 3 bases at J, with 14 bases between the two ends. As DNA, the CDR3 is TGTGCCAGCAGTTTCCGCCTGGAATTGGACTATGGCTACACCTTC. Residues: CASSFRLELDYGYTF.

J is TRBJ2-7 and V is TRBV19; 7 nucleotides agree with TRBD1. The CDR3 loop spans 15 amino acids. The germline CDR1 and CDR2 sequences are LNHDA and SQIVND (reference sequence). The V gene end was trimmed by 6 bases and the J gene end by 5 bases; junction bases not matched to a gene: 13. The CDR3 loop reads CASSTPTGERNEQYF. CDR3 sequence (DNA): TGTGCCAGTAGCACACCCACAGGGGAGAGGAACGAGCAGTACTTC.

The J gene is TRBJ2-1, the V gene TRBV7-2; TRBD2 is a possible D gene (6 bases). The V end was cut by 1 base, the J end by 4 bases, with 8 bases between. Germline V CDR1 and CDR2: SGHTA, FQGNSA. The CDR3 covers 14 residues. Here the CDR3 reads CASSLGGLYNEQFF. CDR3 nucleotides: TGTGCCAGCAGCTTAGGGGGACTTTACAATGAGCAGTTCTTC. The full variable domain, completed using reference TRBV7-2 and TRBJ2-1, is GAGVSQSPSNKVTEKGKDVELRCDPISGHTALYWYRQSLGQGLEFLIYFQGNSAPDKSGLPSDRFSAERTGGSVSTLTIQRTQQEDSAVYLCASSLGGLYNEQFFGPGTRLTVL.

This clone was seen once. The V and J genes are TRBV2 and TRBJ2-6; D unresolved. The V end lost 6 bases, the J end lost 0 bases, and 15 bases lay between the germline ends. This CDR3 spans 17 amino acids. CDR1 is SNHLY and CDR2 is FYNNEI in the germline V gene. For the CDR3, the DNA is TGTGCCAGCAGACGAGACGCCCGAAGCTCTGGGGCCAACGTCCTGACTTTC. Its translation is CASRRDARSSGANVLTF.

This clone was found a few times. J is TRBJ2-7 and V is TRBV15; D is possibly TRBD2 (5 bases). Trimming removed 2 bases from V and 0 bases from J, with 11 bases in between. CDR3 length: 15 residues. Germline V gives CDR1 LNHNV, CDR2 YYDKDF (reference sequence). CDR3 amino acids: CATSRSGYFSYEQYF. In DNA form, the CDR3 reads TGTGCCACCAGCAGAAGCGGATACTTCTCCTACGAGCAGTACTTC.

The J gene is TRBJ2-2, the V gene TRBV19; D gene ambiguous. Trimming took off 3 bases at V and 5 bases at J, with 7 bases between the two ends. The CDR3 length is 13 residues. Germline V CDR1 and CDR2: LNHDA, SQIVND (reference sequence). The chain's CDR3 is CASSIRQTGELFF. Written as DNA, the CDR3 is TGTGCCAGTAGTATCCGGCAGACCGGGGAGCTGTTTTTT.

This rearrangement joins TRBV7-2 to TRBJ2-6; 7 positions match TRBD1. J gave up 4 bases and V 5 bases, and 14 bases lay outside the gene matches. Germline V gives CDR1 SGHTA, CDR2 FQGNSA. The CDR3 is made up of 18 amino acids. CDR3 bases: TGTGCCAGCAGCCCTCGTCCGACAGGGTTATGGGGGGCCAACGTCCTGACTTTC. This codes for CASSPRPTGLWGANVLTF.

V is TRBV15 and J is TRBJ1-1; D not resolved. Germline CDR1 LNHNV, CDR2 YYDKDF (reference sequence). The CDR3 extends over 15 amino acids. V lost 0 bases to trimming and J lost 1 base, with 9 bases between them. The CDR3 nucleotides are TGTGCCACCAGCAGAGAGGAGGATTCGAACACTGAAGCTTTCTTT. Protein sequence: CATSREEDSNTEAFF.

The CDR3 DNA reads as TGTGCCATCACTCTTGACAGACACAATGAGCAGTTCTTC. It yields the protein CAITLDRHNEQFF. The J gene is TRBJ2-1, the V gene TRBV10-3; perhaps TRBD1 as D (5 bases). Per the germline V gene, CDR1 is ENHRY and CDR2 is SYGVKD. V shed 7 bases and J shed 5 bases, with 12 bases lying between them. The CDR3 is 13 amino acids.

In its sample, this clone was seen once. J is TRBJ1-2 and V is TRBV5-1; no clear D. This CDR3 is 14 amino acids long. Between the trimmed V and J ends, which lost 1 base and 5 bases, there was a span of 12 bases. In germline, CDR1 is SGHRS, CDR2 YFSETQ. The CDR3, as DNA: TGCGCCAGCAGCTTGACAGAGACCTTTTATGGCTACACCTTC. This translates into CASSLTETFYGYTF.

J is TRBJ1-1 and V is TRBV27; 7 bases match TRBD1. CDR1 and CDR2 (germline): MNHEY, SMNVEV (reference sequence). This CDR3 spans 13 amino acids. The V gene end was trimmed by 8 bases and the J gene end by 3 bases; junction bases not matched to a gene: 6. CDR3 sequence: CASGQTGYTEAFF. The CDR3 DNA sequence: TGTGCCAGCGGCCAGACAGGGTACACTGAAGCTTTCTTT.

The chain links TRBV4-3 to TRBJ2-7, with D possibly TRBD1 on 6 matching bases. V was pared by 0 bases and J by 1 base, with 10 bases between. The germline V gene has CDR1 LGHNA and CDR2 YSLEER. The CDR3 length is 15 residues. The CDR3 protein is CASSQDHDRSYEQYF. The CDR3 nucleotides are TGCGCCAGCAGCCAAGATCACGACAGGTCCTACGAGCAGTACTTC.

The rearrangement joins TRBV20-1 to TRBJ2-1; D uncertain. Trimming removed 2 bases at V and 10 bases at J, with 6 bases between. The CDR3 runs 10 residues. CDR1 is DFQATT, CDR2 SNEGSKA, per germline (reference sequence). Here the CDR3 DNA reads TGCAGTGCTAGAAGCGACGAGCAGTTCTTC. It translates to CSARSDEQFF.

J is TRBJ1-3 and V is TRBV9; D is uncertain. Germline-derived CDR1 and CDR2 are SGDLS and YYNGEE. The CDR3 spans 11 residues. V was trimmed by 4 bases and J by 4 bases, leaving 3 bases between them. CDR3 region: CASSPGNTIYF. DNA for the CDR3: TGTGCCAGCAGCCCCGGAAACACCATATATTTT.

The chain is built from TRBV15 and TRBJ2-7, with D maybe TRBD1 (6 bases). This CDR3 has 14 residues. CDR1 is LNHNV and CDR2 is YYDKDF in the germline V gene (reference sequence). With 1 base removed from V and 3 bases from J, the gap between germline ends came to 10 bases. The CDR3 loop is CATSRGTVDYEQYF. The CDR3 DNA reads as TGTGCCACCAGCAGAGGGACAGTCGACTACGAGCAGTACTTC.